Below, 9 T cell receptor beta chains from the same sample are listed, as sequenced in a study of T cells after yellow fever vaccination. One entry per CDR3 protein, called by TCRdb with MiXCR from the 5' RACE reads. The repertoire holds 70,000 or so distinct CDR3 sequences, with 4.5% to 7.5% as singletons. The specimen comprised CD4+ T cells sorted from PBMCs, sampled around 15 days after the first yellow fever vaccination. Receptor source: a man aged 18 to 29 who received the YFV17D yellow fever vaccine.

This clonotype was seen repeatedly, ten times or more. The V gene is TRBV18, the J gene TRBJ1-5; tentatively, D is TRBD1 (5 bases). The V end lost 4 bases, the J end lost 4 bases, and 11 bases lay between the germline ends. This CDR3 has 14 amino acids. From germline, CDR1 is KGHSH and CDR2 LQKENI. CDR3 sequence reads: CASSLGTKNQPQHF. Written as DNA, the CDR3 is TGTGCCAGCTCACTCGGGACGAAAAATCAGCCCCAGCATTTT.

This clonotype was counted many times. The rearrangement uses TRBV19 and TRBJ2-6; D possibly uses TRBD1 or TRBD2 (5 bases each). Germline lookup yields CDR1 LNHDA and CDR2 SQIVND (reference sequence). V was clipped by 5 bases and J by 4 bases, with 12 bases between them. The length of the CDR3 is 15 residues. The CDR3 sequence: CASSPGKRGANVLTF. In nucleotides, the CDR3 is TGTGCCAGTAGTCCAGGGAAGCGGGGGGCCAACGTCCTGACTTTC.

This clonotype was counted a few times. Since a much larger clone is just one base distant, this may be a read error. The rearrangement uses TRBV12-3 or TRBV12-4 and TRBJ1-1; D is undetermined. CDR3 size: 11 residues. With 6 bases removed from V and 10 bases from J, the gap between germline ends came to 12 bases. CDR3 amino acids: CASRNSARAFF. CDR3 in DNA: TGTGCCAGCAGGAACAGTGCCCGAGCTTTCTTT.

This clonotype came up many times. This chain links TRBV5-1 with TRBJ2-5, with unresolved D. Between the trimmed V and J ends, which lost 1 base and 7 bases, there was a span of 11 bases. The CDR3 loop spans 13 amino acids. CDR1 is SGHRS, CDR2 YFSETQ, per germline. As DNA, the CDR3 is TGCGCCAGCAGCTTGACGCGAGAGGTGACCCAGTACTTC. Translation: CASSLTREVTQYF. Together with reference TRBV5-1 and TRBJ2-5, the CDR3 gives the full variable domain: KAGVTQTPRYLIKTRGQQVTLSCSPISGHRSVSWYQQTPGQGLQFLFEYFSETQRNKGNFPGRFSGRQFSNSRSEMNVSTLELGDSALYLCASSLTREVTQYFGPGTRLLVL.

There are many counts of this clonotype. The chain carries TRBV5-1 and TRBJ2-4; 8 nucleotides align to TRBD1. Germline CDR1 is SGHRS and CDR2 is YFSETQ. J gave up 6 bases and V 0 bases, and 8 bases lay outside the gene matches. The length of the CDR3 is 16 residues. Here the CDR3 reads CASSLGSGQGINIQYF. In DNA form, the CDR3 reads TGCGCCAGCAGCTTGGGGTCCGGACAGGGAATAAACATTCAGTACTTC.

Remarks on this clonotype: This may be a read error, as it is one base from a much larger clone. J is TRBJ2-7 and V is TRBV7-2; 8 bases agree with TRBD1. CDR1 and CDR2 (germline): SGHTA, FQGNSA. CDR3 length: 15 residues. V lost 5 bases to trimming and J lost 2 bases; unmatched junction nucleotides: 8. The CDR3 is CASSPRAQGAYEQYF. The CDR3 region has the DNA TGTGCCAGCAGCCCTAGAGCACAGGGGGCCTACGAGCAGTACTTC.

This clonotype has a count of ten or more. The rearrangement joins TRBV7-2 to TRBJ2-5; 11 nucleotides line up with TRBD2. The trim removed 5 bases at V and 5 bases at J, leaving 7 bases unmatched. Looked up from germline, CDR1 is SGHTA and CDR2 is FQGNSA. This CDR3 spans 15 amino acids. The CDR3: CASSPLAGAGETQYF. The CDR3 DNA reads TGTGCCAGCAGCCCACTAGCGGGGGCGGGGGAGACCCAGTACTTC.

This clonotype was seen repeatedly, ten times or more. The chain carries TRBV7-3 and TRBJ2-3, with D hard to call. V lost 1 base and J lost 4, with 9 bases in between. The CDR3 has 14 residues. CDR1 and CDR2 from the germline V gene are SGHTA and FQGTGA. CDR3 sequence: CASSLKRFPDTQYF. CDR3 DNA sequence: TGTGCCAGCAGCTTAAAACGGTTCCCAGATACGCAGTATTTT. The variable domain in full, completed from reference TRBV7-3 and TRBJ2-3, reads GAGVSQTPSNKVTEKGKYVELRCDPISGHTALYWYRQSLGQGPEFLIYFQGTGAADDSGLPNDRFFAVRPEGSVSTLKIQRTERGDSAVYLCASSLKRFPDTQYFGPGTRLTVL.

This clonotype was seen repeatedly, ten times or more. The chain carries TRBV19 and TRBJ2-4; D unclear. Germline V gene sequence: CDR1 LNHDA, CDR2 SQIVND (reference sequence). Trimming shortened V by 1 base and J by 6 bases, and 7 bases separated the two germline ends. CDR3 length equals 13 residues. This CDR3 reads CASSIALRNIQYF. DNA for the CDR3: TGTGCCAGTAGTATAGCCCTAAGAAACATTCAGTACTTC.